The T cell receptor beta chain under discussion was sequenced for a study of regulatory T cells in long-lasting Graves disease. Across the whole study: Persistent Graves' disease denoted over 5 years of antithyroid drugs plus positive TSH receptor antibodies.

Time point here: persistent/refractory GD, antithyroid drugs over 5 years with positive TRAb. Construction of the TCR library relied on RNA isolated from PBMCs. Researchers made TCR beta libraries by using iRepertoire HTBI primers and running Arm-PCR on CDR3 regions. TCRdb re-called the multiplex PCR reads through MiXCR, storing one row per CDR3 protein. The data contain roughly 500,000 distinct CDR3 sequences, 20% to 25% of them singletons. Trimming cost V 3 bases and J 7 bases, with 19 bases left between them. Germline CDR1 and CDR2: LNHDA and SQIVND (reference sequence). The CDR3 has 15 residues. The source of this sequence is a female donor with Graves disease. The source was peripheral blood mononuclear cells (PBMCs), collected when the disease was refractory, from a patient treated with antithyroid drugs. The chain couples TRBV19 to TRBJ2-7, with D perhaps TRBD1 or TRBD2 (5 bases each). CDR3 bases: TGTGCCAGTAGTATCGGGTCCGGGACCGCGGTTGAGCAGTACTTC. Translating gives CASSIGSGTAVEQYF.